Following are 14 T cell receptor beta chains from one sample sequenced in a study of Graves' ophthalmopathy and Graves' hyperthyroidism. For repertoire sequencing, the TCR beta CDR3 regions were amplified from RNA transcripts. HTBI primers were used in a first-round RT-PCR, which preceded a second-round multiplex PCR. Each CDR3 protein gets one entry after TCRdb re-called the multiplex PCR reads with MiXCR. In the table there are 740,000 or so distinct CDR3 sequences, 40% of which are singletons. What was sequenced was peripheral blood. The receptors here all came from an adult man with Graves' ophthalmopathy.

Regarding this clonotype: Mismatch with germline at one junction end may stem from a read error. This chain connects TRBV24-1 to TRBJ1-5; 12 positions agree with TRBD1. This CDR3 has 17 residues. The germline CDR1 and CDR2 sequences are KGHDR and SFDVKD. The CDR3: CASSLTGQGAGNQPQHF. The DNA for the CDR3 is TGTGCCAGCAGTCTAACGGGACAGGGGGCAGGCAATCAGCCCCAGCATTTT.

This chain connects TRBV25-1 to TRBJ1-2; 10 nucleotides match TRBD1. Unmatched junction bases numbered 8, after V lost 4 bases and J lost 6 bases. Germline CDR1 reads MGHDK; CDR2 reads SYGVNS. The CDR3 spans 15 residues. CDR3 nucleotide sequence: TGTGCCAGCAGTGCTTCGGGACAGGGGAGCCATGGCTACACCTTC. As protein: CASSASGQGSHGYTF.

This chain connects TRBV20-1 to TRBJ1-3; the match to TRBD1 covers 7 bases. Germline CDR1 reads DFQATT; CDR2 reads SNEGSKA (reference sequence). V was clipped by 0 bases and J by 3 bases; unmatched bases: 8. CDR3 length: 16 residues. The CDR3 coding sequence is TGCAGTGCTAGAGATCTAAACAGGGGAGGTGGAAACACCATATATTTT. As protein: CSARDLNRGGGNTIYF.

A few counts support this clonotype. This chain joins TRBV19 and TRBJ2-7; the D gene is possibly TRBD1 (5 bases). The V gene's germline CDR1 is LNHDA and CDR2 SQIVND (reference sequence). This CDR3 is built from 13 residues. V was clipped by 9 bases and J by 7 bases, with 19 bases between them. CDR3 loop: CASSTGGAWEQYF. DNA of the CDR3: TGTGCCAGCAGCACCGGTGGGGCTTGGGAGCAGTACTTC. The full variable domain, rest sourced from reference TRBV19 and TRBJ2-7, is DGGITQSPKYLFRKEGQNVTLSCEQNLNHDAMYWYRQDPGQGLRLIYYSQIVNDFQKGDIAEGYSVSREKKESFPLTVTSAQKNPTAFYLCASSTGGAWEQYFGPGTRLTVT.

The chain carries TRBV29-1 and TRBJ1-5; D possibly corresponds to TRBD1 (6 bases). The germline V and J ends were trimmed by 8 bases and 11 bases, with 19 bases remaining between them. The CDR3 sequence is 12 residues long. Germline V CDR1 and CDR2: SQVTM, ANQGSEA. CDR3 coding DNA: TGCAGCTCGGGGGGGGCGTCAGAGACCCAGCATTTT. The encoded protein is CSSGGASETQHF.

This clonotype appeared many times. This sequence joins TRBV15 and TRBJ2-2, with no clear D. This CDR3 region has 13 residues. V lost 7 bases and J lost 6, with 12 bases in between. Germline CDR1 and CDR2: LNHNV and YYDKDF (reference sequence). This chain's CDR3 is CATKGFLAGELFF. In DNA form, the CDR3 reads TGTGCCACCAAGGGTTTTCTCGCCGGGGAGCTGTTTTTT.

CDR3 sequence: CASGRGGGTEAFF. CDR3 DNA sequence: TGTGCCAGCGGCCGAGGGGGCGGCACTGAAGCTTTCTTT. The chain uses TRBV9 and TRBJ1-1; TRBD1 aligns across 7 bases. Germline assignment: CDR1 SGDLS and CDR2 YYNGEE. Trimming removed 7 bases from V and 4 bases from J; junction bases left unmatched: 7. The CDR3 covers 13 residues.

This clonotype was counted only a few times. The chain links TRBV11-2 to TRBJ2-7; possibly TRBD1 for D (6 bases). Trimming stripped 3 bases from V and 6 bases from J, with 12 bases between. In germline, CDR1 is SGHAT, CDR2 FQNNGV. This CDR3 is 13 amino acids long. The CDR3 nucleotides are TGTGCCAGCAGCTTCATCTTAGGGGGCGAGCAGTACTTC. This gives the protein CASSFILGGEQYF.

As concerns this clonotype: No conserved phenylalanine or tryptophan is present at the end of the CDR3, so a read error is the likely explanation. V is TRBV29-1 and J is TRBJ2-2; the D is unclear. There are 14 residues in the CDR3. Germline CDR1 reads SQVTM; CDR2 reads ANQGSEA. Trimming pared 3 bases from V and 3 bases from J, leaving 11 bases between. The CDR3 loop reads CSVDLLGDTGELFS. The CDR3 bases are TGCAGCGTTGACCTCTTAGGCGACACCGGGGAGCTGTTTTCC.

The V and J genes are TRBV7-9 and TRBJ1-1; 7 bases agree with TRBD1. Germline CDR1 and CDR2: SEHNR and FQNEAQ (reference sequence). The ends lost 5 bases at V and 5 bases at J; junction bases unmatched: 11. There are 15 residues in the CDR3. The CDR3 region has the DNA TGTGCCAGCAGCCCCATGGAGGGGGCGGGTACTGAAGCTTTCTTT. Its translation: CASSPMEGAGTEAFF.

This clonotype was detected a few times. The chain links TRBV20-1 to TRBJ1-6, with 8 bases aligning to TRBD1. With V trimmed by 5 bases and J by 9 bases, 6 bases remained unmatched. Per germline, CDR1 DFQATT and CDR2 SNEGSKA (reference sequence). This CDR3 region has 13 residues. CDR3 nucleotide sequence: TGCAGTGCTCGCCGGACAGGGCTTTCACCCCTCCACTTT. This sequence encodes CSARRTGLSPLHF.

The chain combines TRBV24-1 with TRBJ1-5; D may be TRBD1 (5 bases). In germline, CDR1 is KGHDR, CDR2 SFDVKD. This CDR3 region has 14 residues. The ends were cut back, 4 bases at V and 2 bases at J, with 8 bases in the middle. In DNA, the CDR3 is TGTGCCACCAGTGACAGGGTTGGCAATCAGCCCCAGCATTTT. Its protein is CATSDRVGNQPQHF.

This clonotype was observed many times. The CDR3 DNA reads as TGCAGCGTTATTCCCAGGACAGGGGGCTTCAACACTGAAGCTTTCTTT. Its protein product is CSVIPRTGGFNTEAFF. The V call is TRBV29-1, the J call TRBJ1-1; 11 nucleotides line up with TRBD1. The V gene's germline CDR1 is SQVTM and CDR2 ANQGSEA. Trimming took 5 bases from V and 2 from J; bases not matched to a gene: 10. The length of the CDR3 is 16 residues.

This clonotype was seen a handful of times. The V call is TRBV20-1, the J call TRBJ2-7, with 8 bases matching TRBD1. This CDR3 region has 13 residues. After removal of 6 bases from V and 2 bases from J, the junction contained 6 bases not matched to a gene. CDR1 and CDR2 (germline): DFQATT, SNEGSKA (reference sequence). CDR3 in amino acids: CSALRTGTYEQYF. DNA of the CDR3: TGCAGTGCCCTTCGGACAGGGACCTACGAGCAGTACTTC.